This T cell receptor (beta chain) appears in the sequencing data of a study of blood T cell repertoires in COVID-19. Background on the study: Spain, Italy and the United States supplied samples that represented acute and convalescent COVID-19. PBMCs, B-cell-depleted T cells, or T cells provided the cDNA or gDNA that made up the material.

Trimming took 0 bases from V and 7 from J; bases not matched to a gene: 2. The CDR3 has 14 amino acids. The V gene's germline CDR1 is SGDLS and CDR2 YYNGEE. Source study methods: Reference gene primer amplification gave nucleated cell count estimates. TCRdb's copy holds only in-frame clones and misses some; the assay was immunoSEQ multiplex PCR. The V and J calls and clone size were taken over from that table, and D and trimming were inferred from the DNA. The sample carries some 670,000 clones, approximately 90% recorded once. The sequenced material came from peripheral blood. This receptor was taken from a woman between 18 and 29 years old with acute or convalescent COVID-19. The V and J genes are TRBV9 and TRBJ2-1, with TRBD1 identical over 9 bases. In nucleotides, the CDR3 is TGTGCCAGCAGCGTAGTGGACAGGGGAAATGAGCAGTTCTTC. It specifies CASSVVDRGNEQFF.